This TCR beta chain was profiled in a study of cytomegalovirus exposure and HLA in healthy donors. Broader study findings: For most TCR beta V segments, an earlier analysis put the productive rate at about 87% or about 30% of the time. The study flagged about 150 TCR beta chains as cytomegalovirus-associated. In a later analysis, across HLA loci, associated TCR counts were highest for DRB1, lowest for HLA-C. Follow-up analysis seemed to connect common viral pathogens with several of the most significant clusters identified.

Trimming removed 3 bases from V and 2 bases from J, with 13 bases in between. The CDR3 loop spans 15 amino acids. Germline CDR1 and CDR2: WSHSY and SAAADI. Points on this clone: The antigen remains unidentified.

The PCR was carried out with 60 Vbeta primers and 13 Jbeta primers. Repertoires were generated with immunoSEQ multiplex PCR, while TCRdb's copy carries only in-frame clones and drops some. The sample totals around 70,000 clones. The chain couples TRBV10-2 to TRBJ1-2; D is possibly TRBD1 (5 bases). This TCR was sampled from a female donor in good health and CMV-seropositive. Sample: PBMCs. As DNA, the CDR3 is TGCGCCAGCAGTGAAGGGTCCTGGGGCAACTATGGCTACACCTTC. Protein product: CASSEGSWGNYGYTF.